Below, 25 T cell receptor beta chains from the same sample are listed, as sequenced in a study of shared clonotypes between healthy human individuals. Some clones are missing from TCRdb's copy, which holds only in-frame ones; the method was immunoSEQ multiplex PCR. The table lists roughly 700,000 clones, about 74% of them singletons. Sequencing was performed on memory CD4+ T cells sorted from blood. Subset specified: CD45RA-negative fraction. The source is a woman in her thirties in good health.

The CDR3 reads CASSPPGSGTQYF. CDR3 bases: TGTGCCAGCTCACCACCGGGTAGCGGTACGCAGTATTTT. The V gene is TRBV18, the J gene TRBJ2-3; TRBD2 might be the D (6 bases). CDR1 KGHSH and CDR2 LQKENI come from the germline V gene. With 0 bases removed from V and 8 bases from J, the gap between germline ends came to 9 bases. The CDR3 extends over 13 amino acids.

The chain employs TRBV5-1 and TRBJ2-2, with D perhaps given as TRBD1 or TRBD2 (5 bases each). CDR3 size: 14 residues. CDR1 is SGHRS and CDR2 is YFSETQ in the germline V gene. V was shortened by 7 bases and J by 5 bases, with 15 bases between the two germline ends. The CDR3 reads CASRDDGRTGELFF. The CDR3 nucleotides read TGCGCCAGCCGGGACGACGGAAGGACCGGGGAGCTGTTTTTT. Looking up the rest from reference TRBV5-1 and TRBJ2-2 gives the full variable domain: KAGVTQTPRYLIKTRGQQVTLSCSPISGHRSVSWYQQTPGQGLQFLFEYFSETQRNKGNFPGRFSGRQFSNSRSEMNVSTLELGDSALYLCASRDDGRTGELFFGEGSRLTVL.

This rearrangement joins TRBV15 to TRBJ1-4, with 7 bases lining up with TRBD1. J gave up 0 bases and V 0 bases, and 4 bases lay outside the gene matches. The CDR3 sequence is 17 residues long. Per germline, CDR1 LNHNV and CDR2 YYDKDF (reference sequence). In DNA form, the CDR3 reads TGTGCCACCAGCAGAGATCTCGGGACAGCAACTAATGAAAAACTGTTTTTT. Its translation is CATSRDLGTATNEKLFF.

J is TRBJ2-5 and V is TRBV7-2; 9 nucleotides align to TRBD2. The V and J ends lost 6 bases and 7 bases, in that order; junction bases with no gene match: 12. CDR1 and CDR2 (germline): SGHTA, FQGNSA. The CDR3 has 15 residues. The CDR3 here is CASSSGTSIVWTQYF. CDR3 nucleotide sequence: TGTGCCAGCAGTTCCGGGACTAGCATCGTCTGGACCCAGTACTTC.

J is TRBJ2-3 and V is TRBV19, with 8 bases lining up with TRBD2. The trim removed 4 bases at V and 5 bases at J, leaving 5 bases unmatched. Germline V gene lookup returns CDR1 LNHDA and CDR2 SQIVND (reference sequence). This CDR3 is 14 amino acids long. This chain's CDR3 is CASSRSGRRDTQYF. CDR3 in DNA: TGTGCCAGTAGTAGAAGCGGGAGAAGAGATACGCAGTATTTT.

The chain joins TRBV2 to TRBJ2-4; D uncertain. Germline lookup yields CDR1 SNHLY and CDR2 FYNNEI. The CDR3 is 14 residues long. The germline V and J ends were trimmed by 7 bases and 1 base, with 11 bases remaining between them. Here the CDR3 DNA reads TGTGCCAGCAAGGAAGAGGTGGCCAAAAACATTCAGTACTTC. It translates to CASKEEVAKNIQYF.

The chain couples TRBV6-5 to TRBJ1-1, with TRBD1 identical over 7 bases. This CDR3 has 14 residues. Germline-derived CDR1 and CDR2 are MNHEY and SVGAGI. Trimming at V came to 0 bases and at J to 4 bases, leaving 2 bases not matched to a gene. DNA of the CDR3: TGTGCCAGCAGTTACTCGAGACAGGGCACTGAAGCTTTCTTT. Protein sequence: CASSYSRQGTEAFF.

The CDR3 here is CASAGQANTEAFF. For the CDR3, the DNA is TGTGCCAGCGCCGGACAGGCGAACACTGAAGCTTTCTTT. The chain employs TRBV7-2 and TRBJ1-1; 7 positions agree with TRBD1. V gave up 8 bases and J gave up 1 base; unmatched junction bases: 4. The length of the CDR3 is 13 residues. The germline CDR1 and CDR2 sequences are SGHTA and FQGNSA.

The genes are TRBV2 and TRBJ2-3; TRBD2 matches at 8 bases. J was trimmed by 2 bases and V by 6 bases; bases with no gene match: 7. CDR3 size: 15 residues. The germline V gene has CDR1 SNHLY and CDR2 FYNNEI. The CDR3 bases are TGTGCCAGCAGCATACTAGCGGCCCCCACAGATACGCAGTATTTT. Translation: CASSILAAPTDTQYF.

V and J are TRBV29-1 and TRBJ2-2; the match to TRBD2 covers 13 bases. V lost 6 bases, J lost 3 bases, and 7 bases stayed unmatched. Germline V gives CDR1 SQVTM, CDR2 ANQGSEA. CDR3 length: 16 amino acids. The DNA for the CDR3 is TGCAGCGTCTCGGGACTAGCGGGATTCGACACCGGGGAGCTGTTTTTT. Protein product: CSVSGLAGFDTGELFF.

This chain joins TRBV11-3 and TRBJ2-1, with TRBD1 matching over 12 bases. V lost 5 bases, J lost 8 bases, and 7 bases stayed unmatched. Looked up from germline, CDR1 is SGHNT and CDR2 is YENEEA. The CDR3 extends over 15 amino acids. CDR3 in amino acids: CASSKTGTGGDEQFF. The CDR3, as DNA: TGTGCCAGCAGCAAGACCGGGACAGGGGGCGATGAGCAGTTCTTC.

This chain joins TRBV7-9 and TRBJ1-1; no firm D call. V lost 3 bases to trimming and J lost 2 bases, with 13 bases between them. This CDR3 spans 15 amino acids. Germline V lookup: CDR1 SEHNR, CDR2 FQNEAQ (reference sequence). CDR3 residues: CASSFRSVENTEAFF. Here the CDR3 DNA reads TGTGCCAGCAGCTTCAGATCGGTCGAAAACACTGAAGCTTTCTTT.

Remarks on this clone: In the same sample, other DNA sequences code for this CDR3. The genes are TRBV11-2 and TRBJ2-1, with D maybe TRBD1 (6 bases). With 5 bases removed from V and 8 bases from J, the gap between germline ends came to 13 bases. Germline lookup yields CDR1 SGHAT and CDR2 FQNNGV. CDR3 length: 13 residues. The CDR3 sequence is CASSGGGGDEQFF. DNA of the CDR3: TGTGCCAGCAGCGGGGGCGGTGGGGATGAGCAGTTCTTC.

The chain carries TRBV19 and TRBJ2-3; D call uncertain. Germline CDR1 is LNHDA and CDR2 is SQIVND (reference sequence). The CDR3 length is 15 residues. The V gene lost 1 base and the J gene lost 7 bases, with 15 bases spanning the gap. CDR3 protein: CASSIGVTYPNTQYF. In nucleotides, the CDR3 is TGTGCCAGTAGTATAGGAGTGACCTACCCTAATACGCAGTATTTT.

The chain links TRBV5-1 to TRBJ1-1, with 7 bases identical to TRBD1. The ends lost 0 bases at V and 2 bases at J; junction bases unmatched: 7. Germline CDR1 and CDR2: SGHRS and YFSETQ. There are 16 residues in the CDR3. CDR3 DNA: TGCGCCAGCAGCTTGGTGGACAGGATCGGTAACACTGAAGCTTTCTTT. Protein: CASSLVDRIGNTEAFF.

V and J are TRBV19 and TRBJ2-3; D not certain. Trimming shortened V by 3 bases and J by 7 bases, and 8 bases separated the two germline ends. This CDR3 region has 12 residues. Germline V gene lookup returns CDR1 LNHDA and CDR2 SQIVND (reference sequence). CDR3 nucleotide sequence: TGTGCCAGTAGTATTGGCGAGAATACGCAGTATTTT. Protein: CASSIGENTQYF.

CDR3 amino acids: CASSLGLWDRVHEQYF. In nucleotides, the CDR3 is TGTGCCAGCAGCTTAGGGCTCTGGGACAGGGTCCACGAGCAGTACTTC. The genes are TRBV7-9 and TRBJ2-7; 9 bases fit TRBD1. CDR3 length: 16 amino acids. In germline, CDR1 is SEHNR, CDR2 FQNEAQ (reference sequence). V gave up 1 base and J gave up 5 bases; unmatched junction bases: 9.

The V gene is TRBV15, the J gene TRBJ1-1; D is uncertain. V was shortened by 0 bases and J by 4 bases, with 9 bases between the two germline ends. The germline CDR1 and CDR2 sequences are LNHNV and YYDKDF (reference sequence). The CDR3 length is 14 residues. The CDR3 spells CATSRDPVPTEAFF. CDR3 nucleotides: TGTGCCACCAGCAGAGATCCAGTCCCCACTGAAGCTTTCTTT. Complete variable domain (other parts from reference TRBV15 and TRBJ1-1): DAMVIQNPRYQVTQFGKPVTLSCSQTLNHNVMYWYQQKSSQAPKLLFHYYDKDFNNEADTPDNFQSRRPNTSFCFLDIRSPGLGDTAMYLCATSRDPVPTEAFFGQGTRLTVV.

For this clone: Other nucleotide sequences in the sample specify the same CDR3. The chain combines TRBV28 with TRBJ2-7; 8 bases match TRBD1. Germline V gives CDR1 MDHEN, CDR2 SYDVKM. The V segment lost 3 bases and the J segment 2 bases; nucleotides outside the gene matches: 3. The CDR3 is 14 amino acids. For the CDR3, the DNA is TGTGCCAGCAGTTTGAGACAGGGGACCTACGAGCAGTACTTC. It yields the protein CASSLRQGTYEQYF.

The V gene is TRBV4-1, the J gene TRBJ1-4, with D possibly matching TRBD1 (6 bases). Deletions cut 4 bases from V and 7 bases from J, with 19 bases between. From germline, CDR1 is MGHRA and CDR2 YSYEKL. There are 16 residues in the CDR3. CDR3 nucleotides: TGCGCCAGCAGCCGAACGGTGGGGGGGCGGGTTGAAAAACTGTTTTTT. It translates to CASSRTVGGRVEKLFF.

This clone appeared a single time. Other DNA sequences from this sample encode an identical CDR3 as well. The chain uses TRBV7-9 and TRBJ1-1, with a weak D call TRBD1 (5 bases). The CDR3 is made up of 13 amino acids. V was trimmed by 4 bases and J by 4 bases, leaving 10 bases between them. From germline, CDR1 is SEHNR and CDR2 FQNEAQ (reference sequence). As DNA, the CDR3 is TGTGCCAGCAGCTCTCAGGGTACCACTGAAGCTTTCTTT. The encoded protein is CASSSQGTTEAFF.

The gene calls are TRBV19 and TRBJ2-7, with 7 bases identical to TRBD1. The ends lost 5 bases at V and 6 bases at J; junction bases unmatched: 10. Germline CDR1 and CDR2: LNHDA and SQIVND (reference sequence). This CDR3 is built from 14 residues. The CDR3 is CASSGFRQGGEQYF. In nucleotides, the CDR3 is TGTGCCAGTAGTGGATTCAGACAGGGTGGCGAGCAGTACTTC.

V and J are TRBV2 and TRBJ2-1; TRBD2 is a possible D gene (6 bases). V was pared by 7 bases and J by 0 bases, with 13 bases between. The V gene's germline CDR1 is SNHLY and CDR2 FYNNEI. This CDR3 region has 15 residues. Here the CDR3 DNA reads TGTGCCAGCACTGCGGGGCTGAGCTCCTACAATGAGCAGTTCTTC. Translating it yields CASTAGLSSYNEQFF.

This chain joins TRBV28 and TRBJ2-7; 8 positions match TRBD1. Germline trimming cut 8 bases from V and 1 base from J; bases unmatched to any gene: 10. CDR1 MDHEN and CDR2 SYDVKM come from the germline V gene. This CDR3 is built from 15 residues. CDR3 region: CASAYRQGTSYEQYF. CDR3 in DNA: TGTGCCAGCGCGTACCGACAGGGGACATCCTACGAGCAGTACTTC.

The chain recombines TRBV5-5 with TRBJ1-5; TRBD1 agrees at 7 bases. The germline CDR1 and CDR2 sequences are SGHKS and YYEKEE (reference sequence). The CDR3 runs 15 residues. The V and J ends lost 4 bases and 6 bases, in that order; junction bases with no gene match: 10. This CDR3 reads CASSPVTGVGQPQHF. Here the CDR3 DNA reads TGTGCCAGCAGCCCCGTCACAGGGGTGGGTCAGCCCCAGCATTTT.